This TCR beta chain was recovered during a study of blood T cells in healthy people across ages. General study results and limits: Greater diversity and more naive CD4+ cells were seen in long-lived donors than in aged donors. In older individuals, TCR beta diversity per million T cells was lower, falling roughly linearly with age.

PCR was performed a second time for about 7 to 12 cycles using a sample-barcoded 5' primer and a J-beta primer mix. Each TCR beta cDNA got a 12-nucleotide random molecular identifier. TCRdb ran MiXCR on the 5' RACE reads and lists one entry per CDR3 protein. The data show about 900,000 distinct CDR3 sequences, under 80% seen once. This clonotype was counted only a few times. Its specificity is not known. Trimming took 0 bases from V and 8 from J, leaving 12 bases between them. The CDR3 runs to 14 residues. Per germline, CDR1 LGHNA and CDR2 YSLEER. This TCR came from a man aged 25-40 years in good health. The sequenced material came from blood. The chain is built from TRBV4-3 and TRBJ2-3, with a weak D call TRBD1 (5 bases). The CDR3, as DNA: TGCGCCAGCAGCCAAGATATGGGGCGAGGTACGCAGTATTTT. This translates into CASSQDMGRGTQYF.